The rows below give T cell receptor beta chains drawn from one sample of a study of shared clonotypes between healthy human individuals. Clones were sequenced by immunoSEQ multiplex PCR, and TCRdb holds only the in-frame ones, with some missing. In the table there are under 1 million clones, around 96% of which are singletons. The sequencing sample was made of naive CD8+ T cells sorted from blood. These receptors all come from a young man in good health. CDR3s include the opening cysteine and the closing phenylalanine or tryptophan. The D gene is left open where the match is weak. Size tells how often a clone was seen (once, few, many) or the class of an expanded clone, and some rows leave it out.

CDR3 protein: CSVLTGVFYEQYF
CDR3 DNA: TGCAGCGTCTTAACAGGGGTCTTTTACGAGCAGTACTTC
J gene: TRBJ2-7
D gene: TRBD1
clone size: NA
CDR3 length: 13
V gene: TRBV29-1

CDR3 protein: CSVIWTKTLPYEQYF
CDR3 DNA: TGCAGCGTTATATGGACTAAGACGCTTCCCTACGAGCAGTACTTC
J gene: TRBJ2-7
D gene: NA
clone size: NA
CDR3 length: 15
V gene: TRBV29-1

CDR3 protein: CASSLKGRGASPYEQYF
CDR3 DNA: TGTGCCAGCAGTTTAAAGGGCAGGGGGGCGTCACCCTACGAGCAGTACTTC
J gene: TRBJ2-7
D gene: NA
clone size: NA
CDR3 length: 17
V gene: TRBV27

CDR3 protein: CASSRRTNEKLFF
CDR3 DNA: TGTGCCAGTAGTAGGCGGACAAATGAAAAACTGTTTTTT
J gene: TRBJ1-4
D gene: NA
clone size: NA
CDR3 length: 13
V gene: TRBV19

CDR3 protein: CASRMGGNEQFF
CDR3 DNA: TGTGCCAGCAGAATGGGGGGGAATGAGCAGTTCTTC
J gene: TRBJ2-1
D gene: TRBD2
clone size: NA
CDR3 length: 12
V gene: TRBV7-8

CDR3 protein: CASSREQGSPPNYGYTF
CDR3 DNA: TGTGCCAGTAGTAGGGAGCAGGGGTCCCCCCCTAACTATGGCTACACCTTC
J gene: TRBJ1-2
D gene: NA
clone size: NA
CDR3 length: 17
V gene: TRBV19

CDR3 protein: CASSFPPTGPDTDTQYF
CDR3 DNA: TGTGCCAGCAGCTTTCCCCCTACAGGGCCCGACACAGATACGCAGTATTTT
J gene: TRBJ2-3
D gene: NA
clone size: NA
CDR3 length: 17
V gene: TRBV11-2

CDR3 protein: CASSKDSGSLATGELFF
CDR3 DNA: TGTGCCAGCAGCAAAGACTCGGGTTCTCTAGCCACCGGGGAGCTGTTTTTT
J gene: TRBJ2-2
D gene: NA
clone size: NA
CDR3 length: 17
V gene: TRBV21-1

CDR3 protein: CAISVGNGEQFF
CDR3 DNA: TGTGCCATCAGTGTGGGGAACGGTGAGCAGTTCTTC
J gene: TRBJ2-1
D gene: NA
clone size: NA
CDR3 length: 12
V gene: TRBV10-3

CDR3 protein: CASSHIWTVHRYEQYF
CDR3 DNA: TGTGCCAGCAGTCATATATGGACAGTGCACAGGTACGAGCAGTACTTC
J gene: TRBJ2-7
D gene: NA
clone size: NA
CDR3 length: 16
V gene: TRBV28

CDR3 protein: CASSYLSGENTGELFF
CDR3 DNA: TGTGCCAGCAGCTACCTTAGCGGGGAGAACACCGGGGAGCTGTTTTTT
J gene: TRBJ2-2
D gene: TRBD2
clone size: NA
CDR3 length: 16
V gene: TRBV5-4

CDR3 protein: CASSSSISGDEQYF
CDR3 DNA: TGTGCCAGCAGTTCGTCGATTTCGGGGGACGAGCAGTACTTC
J gene: TRBJ2-7
D gene: NA
clone size: NA
CDR3 length: 14
V gene: TRBV27

CDR3 protein: CASSYSAGAYEQYF
CDR3 DNA: TGTGCCAGCAGTTACTCGGCCGGAGCCTACGAGCAGTACTTC
J gene: TRBJ2-7
D gene: NA
clone size: NA
CDR3 length: 14
V gene: TRBV6-5

CDR3 protein: CASSSLLGPDREYF
CDR3 DNA: TGTGCCAGCAGCTCCCTATTGGGGCCGGATAGGGAGTACTTC
J gene: TRBJ2-7
D gene: NA
clone size: NA
CDR3 length: 14
V gene: TRBV7-9

CDR3 protein: CASSLRLAGNTGELFF
CDR3 DNA: TGTGCCAGCAGCTTGCGACTAGCGGGGAACACCGGGGAGCTGTTTTTT
J gene: TRBJ2-2
D gene: TRBD2
clone size: NA
CDR3 length: 16
V gene: TRBV5-6

CDR3 protein: CASSSRLNTEAFF
CDR3 DNA: TGTGCCAGCAGTTCCAGGCTGAACACTGAAGCTTTCTTT
J gene: TRBJ1-1
D gene: NA
clone size: NA
CDR3 length: 13
V gene: TRBV28

CDR3 protein: CASRSGEGRSEAFF
CDR3 DNA: TGTGCCAGCAGATCAGGGGAGGGAAGGTCTGAAGCTTTCTTT
J gene: TRBJ1-1
D gene: NA
clone size: NA
CDR3 length: 14
V gene: TRBV2

CDR3 protein: CATSREPASTDTQYF
CDR3 DNA: TGTGCCACCAGCAGAGAACCGGCGTCCACAGATACGCAGTATTTT
J gene: TRBJ2-3
D gene: NA
clone size: NA
CDR3 length: 15
V gene: TRBV15

CDR3 protein: CSVEDRDYGTGGAWLHF
CDR3 DNA: TGCAGCGTTGAAGATCGGGATTATGGGACAGGGGGCGCATGGCTACACTTC
J gene: TRBJ2-7
D gene: TRBD1
clone size: NA
CDR3 length: 17
V gene: TRBV29-1

CDR3 protein: CASSWAGTRGTEAFF
CDR3 DNA: TGCGCCAGCAGCTGGGCAGGGACACGCGGCACTGAAGCTTTCTTT
J gene: TRBJ1-1
D gene: NA
clone size: NA
CDR3 length: 15
V gene: TRBV5-1

CDR3 protein: CASSLGHFGGYEQYF
CDR3 DNA: TGTGCCAGCTCACTTGGGCACTTTGGTGGGTACGAGCAGTACTTC
J gene: TRBJ2-7
D gene: NA
clone size: NA
CDR3 length: 15
V gene: TRBV18

CDR3 protein: CASSPGGADYGYTF
CDR3 DNA: TGTGCCAGCAGCCCCGGGGGGGCAGACTATGGCTACACCTTC
J gene: TRBJ1-2
D gene: NA
clone size: NA
CDR3 length: 14
V gene: TRBV7-9

CDR3 protein: CASSLQGPQETQYF
CDR3 DNA: TGTGCCAGCAGCTTACAGGGTCCGCAAGAGACCCAGTACTTC
J gene: TRBJ2-5
D gene: NA
clone size: NA
CDR3 length: 14
V gene: TRBV11-2

CDR3 protein: CASSAGNTEAFF
CDR3 DNA: TGTGCCAGCAGTGCTGGGAACACTGAAGCTTTCTTT
J gene: TRBJ1-1
D gene: NA
clone size: NA
CDR3 length: 12
V gene: TRBV2

CDR3 protein: CAWMDRGASNQPQHF
CDR3 DNA: TGTGCCTGGATGGACAGGGGCGCTAGCAATCAGCCCCAGCATTTT
J gene: TRBJ1-5
D gene: TRBD1
clone size: NA
CDR3 length: 15
V gene: TRBV30

CDR3 protein: CASSFSERHNEQFF
CDR3 DNA: TGTGCCAGCAGCTTTTCTGAGCGGCACAATGAGCAGTTCTTC
J gene: TRBJ2-1
D gene: NA
clone size: once
CDR3 length: 14
V gene: TRBV5-4